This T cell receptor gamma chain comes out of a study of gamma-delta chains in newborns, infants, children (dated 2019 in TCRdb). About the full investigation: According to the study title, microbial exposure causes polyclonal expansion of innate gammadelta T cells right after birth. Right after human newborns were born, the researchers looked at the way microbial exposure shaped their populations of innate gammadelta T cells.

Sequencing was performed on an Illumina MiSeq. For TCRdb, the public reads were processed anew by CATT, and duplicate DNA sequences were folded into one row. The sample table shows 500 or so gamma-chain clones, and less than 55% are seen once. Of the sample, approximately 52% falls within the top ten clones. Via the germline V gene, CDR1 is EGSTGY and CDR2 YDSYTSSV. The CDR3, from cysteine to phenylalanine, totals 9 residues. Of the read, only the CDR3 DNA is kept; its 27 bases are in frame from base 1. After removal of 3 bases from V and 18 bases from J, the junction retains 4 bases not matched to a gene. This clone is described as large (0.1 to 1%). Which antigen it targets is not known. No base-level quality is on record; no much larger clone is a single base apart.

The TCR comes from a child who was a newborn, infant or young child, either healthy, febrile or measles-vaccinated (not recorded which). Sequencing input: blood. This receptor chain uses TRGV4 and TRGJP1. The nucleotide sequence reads TGTGCCACCTGGGATCCCGAGATATTT. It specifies CATWDPEIF.